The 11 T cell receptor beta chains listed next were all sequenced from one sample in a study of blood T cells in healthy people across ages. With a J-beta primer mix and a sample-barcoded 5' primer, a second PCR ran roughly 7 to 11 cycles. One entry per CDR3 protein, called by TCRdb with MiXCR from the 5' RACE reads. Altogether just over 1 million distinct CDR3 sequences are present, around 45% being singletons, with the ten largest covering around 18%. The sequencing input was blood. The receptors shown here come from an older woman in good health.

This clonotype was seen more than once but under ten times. This CDR3 is CASSFASGREQYF. As DNA, the CDR3 is TGTGCCAGCAGTTTTGCTAGCGGGAGGGAGCAGTACTTC. The chain is built from TRBV12-3 or TRBV12-4 and TRBJ2-7, with 11 bases matching TRBD2. CDR3 length: 13 amino acids. V gave up 3 bases and J gave up 7 bases; unmatched junction bases: 2.

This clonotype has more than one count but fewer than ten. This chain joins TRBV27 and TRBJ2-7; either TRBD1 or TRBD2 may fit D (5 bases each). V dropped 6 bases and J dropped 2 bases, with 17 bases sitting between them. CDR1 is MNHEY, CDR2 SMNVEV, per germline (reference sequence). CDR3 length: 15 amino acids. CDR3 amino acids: CASRPDGTATYEQYF. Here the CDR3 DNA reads TGTGCCAGCAGGCCAGACGGGACCGCGACCTACGAGCAGTACTTC.

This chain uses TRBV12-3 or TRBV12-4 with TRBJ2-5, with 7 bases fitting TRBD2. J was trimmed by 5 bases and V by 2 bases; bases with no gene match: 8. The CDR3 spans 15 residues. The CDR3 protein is CASSLYLAVHETQYF. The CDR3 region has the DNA TGTGCCAGCAGTTTATATCTAGCGGTCCATGAGACCCAGTACTTC.

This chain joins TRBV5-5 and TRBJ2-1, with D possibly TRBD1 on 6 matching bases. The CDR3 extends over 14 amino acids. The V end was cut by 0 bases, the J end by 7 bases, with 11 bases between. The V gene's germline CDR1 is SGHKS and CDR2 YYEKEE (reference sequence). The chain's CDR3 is CASSLAAGENEQFF. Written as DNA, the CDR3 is TGTGCCAGCAGCTTGGCGGCAGGGGAGAATGAGCAGTTCTTC.

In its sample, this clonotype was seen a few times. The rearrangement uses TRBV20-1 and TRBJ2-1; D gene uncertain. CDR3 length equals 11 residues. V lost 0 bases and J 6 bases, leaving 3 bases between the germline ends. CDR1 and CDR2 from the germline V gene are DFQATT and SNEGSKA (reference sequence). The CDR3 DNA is TGCAGTGCTAGAGATCCCAATGAGCAGTTCTTC. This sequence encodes CSARDPNEQFF.

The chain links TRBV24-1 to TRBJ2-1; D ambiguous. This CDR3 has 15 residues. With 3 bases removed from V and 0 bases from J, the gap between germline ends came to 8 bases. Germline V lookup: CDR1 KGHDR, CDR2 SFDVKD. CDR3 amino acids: CATSDGGSSYNEQFF. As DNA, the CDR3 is TGTGCCACCAGTGATGGTGGTAGCTCCTACAATGAGCAGTTCTTC.

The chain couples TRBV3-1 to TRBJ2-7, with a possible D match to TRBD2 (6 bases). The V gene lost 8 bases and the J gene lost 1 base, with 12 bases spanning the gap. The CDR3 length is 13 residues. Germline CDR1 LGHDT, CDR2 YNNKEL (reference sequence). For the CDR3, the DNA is TGTGCCAGCGGGGGGAATTTTTCCTACGAGCAGTACTTC. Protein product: CASGGNFSYEQYF.

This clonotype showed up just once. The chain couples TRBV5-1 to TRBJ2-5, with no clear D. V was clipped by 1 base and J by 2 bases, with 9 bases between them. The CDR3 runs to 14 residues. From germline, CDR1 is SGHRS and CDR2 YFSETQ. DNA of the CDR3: TGCGCCAGCAGCTTGTTTACACGTCAAGAGACCCAGTACTTC. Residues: CASSLFTRQETQYF.

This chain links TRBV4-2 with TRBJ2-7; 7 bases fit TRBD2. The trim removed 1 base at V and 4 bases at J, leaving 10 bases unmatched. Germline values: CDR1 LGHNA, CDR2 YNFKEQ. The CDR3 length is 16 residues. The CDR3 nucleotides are TGTGCCAGCAGCCAAGGGCCTAGCGGAGAACAATACGAGCAGTACTTC. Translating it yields CASSQGPSGEQYEQYF.

The CDR3 DNA reads TGTGCCAGCAGTCACGGGGGGTTCCGGGGCCCCGAGCAGTACTTC. Translation: CASSHGGFRGPEQYF. The chain joins TRBV6-2 or TRBV6-3 to TRBJ2-7; TRBD2 matches at 7 bases. There are 15 residues in the CDR3. V gave up 5 bases and J gave up 6 bases; unmatched junction bases: 13. Germline CDR1 and CDR2: MNHEY and SVGEGT.

CDR3 bases: TGTGCCAGCGCAACTGGGGGGACCGGGGAGCTGTTTTTT. As protein: CASATGGTGELFF. The chain is built from TRBV6-6 and TRBJ2-2; D is perhaps TRBD2 (6 bases). Trimming removed 8 bases from V and 5 bases from J, with 12 bases in between. Germline CDR1 reads MNHNY; CDR2 reads SVGAGI (reference sequence). The CDR3 sequence is 13 residues long.